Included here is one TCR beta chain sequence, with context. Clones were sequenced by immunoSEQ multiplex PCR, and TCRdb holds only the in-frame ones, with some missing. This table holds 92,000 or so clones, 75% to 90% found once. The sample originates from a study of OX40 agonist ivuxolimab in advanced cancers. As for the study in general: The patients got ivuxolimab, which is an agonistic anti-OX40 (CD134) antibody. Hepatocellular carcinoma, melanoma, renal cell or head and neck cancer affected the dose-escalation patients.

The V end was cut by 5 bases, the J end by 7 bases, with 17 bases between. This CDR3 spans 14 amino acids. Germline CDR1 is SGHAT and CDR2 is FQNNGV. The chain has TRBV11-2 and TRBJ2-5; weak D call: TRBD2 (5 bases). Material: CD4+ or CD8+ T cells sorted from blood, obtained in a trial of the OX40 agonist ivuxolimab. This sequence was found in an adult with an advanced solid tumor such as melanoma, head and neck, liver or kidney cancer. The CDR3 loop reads CASSPSPRSGTQYF. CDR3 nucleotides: TGTGCCAGCAGCCCTAGCCCCCGGTCAGGGACCCAGTACTTC.